This T cell receptor (beta chain) was retrieved from a study of blood T cell repertoires in COVID-19. Study-wide context: The United States, Italy and Spain supplied acute and convalescent COVID-19 samples. Sources were T cells, B-cell-depleted T cells, or PBMCs; the material itself was cDNA or gDNA.

Original methodology: Researchers report that nucleated cell counts were estimated from reference gene primer amplification. The assay was immunoSEQ multiplex PCR, and TCRdb's table has in-frame clones only and misses some. The V and J calls and the clone size are those of that table, but D and trimming were determined from the DNA. The table lists 20,000 to 30,000 clones, about 83% of them singletons. Trimming cost V 1 base and J 4 bases, with 11 bases left between them. This CDR3 contains 14 residues. Germline loops: CDR1 LGHDT, CDR2 YNNKEL (reference sequence). The V call is TRBV3-1 (or the pseudogene TRBV3-2), the J call TRBJ2-7; the D gene is possibly TRBD1 (5 bases). This clonotype was obtained from a human donor with active COVID-19. The donor label of this sample is uncertain. The material sequenced was peripheral blood. CDR3 sequence reads: CASSQVPQGYEQYF. The CDR3 nucleotides are TGTGCCAGCAGCCAAGTACCCCAGGGTTACGAGCAGTACTTC.